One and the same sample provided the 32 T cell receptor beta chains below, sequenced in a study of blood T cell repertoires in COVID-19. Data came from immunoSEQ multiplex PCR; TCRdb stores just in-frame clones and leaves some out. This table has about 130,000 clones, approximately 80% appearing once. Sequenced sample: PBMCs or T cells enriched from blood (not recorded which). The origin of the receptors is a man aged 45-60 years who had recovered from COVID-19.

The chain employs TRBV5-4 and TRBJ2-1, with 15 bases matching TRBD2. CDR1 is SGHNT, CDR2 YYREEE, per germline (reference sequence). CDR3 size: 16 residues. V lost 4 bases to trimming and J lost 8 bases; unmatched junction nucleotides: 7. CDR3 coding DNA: TGTGCCAGCAGCCTGCGGACTAGCGGGGGGGTTGATGAGCAGTTCTTC. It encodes CASSLRTSGGVDEQFF.

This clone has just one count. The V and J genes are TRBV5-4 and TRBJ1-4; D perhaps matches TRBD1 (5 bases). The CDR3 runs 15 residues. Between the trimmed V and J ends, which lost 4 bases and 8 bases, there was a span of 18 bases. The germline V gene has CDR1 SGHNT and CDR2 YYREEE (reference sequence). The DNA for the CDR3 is TGTGCCAGCAGCCCGGGTCCCGCGACAGACGAAAAACTGTTTTTT. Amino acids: CASSPGPATDEKLFF.

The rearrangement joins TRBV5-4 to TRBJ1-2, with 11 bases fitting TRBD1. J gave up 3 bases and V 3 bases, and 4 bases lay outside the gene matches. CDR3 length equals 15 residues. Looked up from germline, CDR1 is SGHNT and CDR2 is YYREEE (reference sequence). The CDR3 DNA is TGTGCCAGCAGCTGGGGGGACAGGGGGTACTATGGCTACACCTTC. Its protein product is CASSWGDRGYYGYTF.

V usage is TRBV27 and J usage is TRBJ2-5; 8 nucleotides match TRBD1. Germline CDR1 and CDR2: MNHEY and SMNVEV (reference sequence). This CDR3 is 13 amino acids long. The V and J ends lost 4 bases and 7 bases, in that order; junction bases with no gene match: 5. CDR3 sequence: CASSSGGEGTQYF. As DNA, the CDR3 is TGTGCCAGCAGTTCAGGGGGCGAGGGGACCCAGTACTTC.

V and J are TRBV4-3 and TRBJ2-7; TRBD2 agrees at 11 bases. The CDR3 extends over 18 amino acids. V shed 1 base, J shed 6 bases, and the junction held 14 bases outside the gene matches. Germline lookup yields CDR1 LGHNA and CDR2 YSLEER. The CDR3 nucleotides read TGCGCCAGCAGCCAAGTAGTTGCGGTAGCGGGGGGGCGTACCGAGCAGTACTTC. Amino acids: CASSQVVAVAGGRTEQYF.

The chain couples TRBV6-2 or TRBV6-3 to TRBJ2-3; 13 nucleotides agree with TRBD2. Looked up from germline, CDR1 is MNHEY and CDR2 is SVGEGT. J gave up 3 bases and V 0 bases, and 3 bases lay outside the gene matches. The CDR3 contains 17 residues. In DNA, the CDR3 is TGTGCCAGCAGTTACTCGACTAGCGGGGGGCTTACAGATACGCAGTATTTT. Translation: CASSYSTSGGLTDTQYF.

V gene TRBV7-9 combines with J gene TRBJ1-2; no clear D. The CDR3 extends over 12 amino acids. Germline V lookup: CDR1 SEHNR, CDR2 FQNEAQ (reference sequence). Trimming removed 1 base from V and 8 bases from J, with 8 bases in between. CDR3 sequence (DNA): TGTGCCAGCAGCTTAGGCGCGAAGGGCTACACCTTC. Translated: CASSLGAKGYTF.

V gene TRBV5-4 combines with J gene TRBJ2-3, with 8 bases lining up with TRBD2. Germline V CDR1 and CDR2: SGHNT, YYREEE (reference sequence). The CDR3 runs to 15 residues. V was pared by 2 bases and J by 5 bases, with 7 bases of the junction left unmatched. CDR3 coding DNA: TGTGCCAGCAGCTTTAGCGGGGTGAACGGAGATACGCAGTATTTT. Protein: CASSFSGVNGDTQYF.

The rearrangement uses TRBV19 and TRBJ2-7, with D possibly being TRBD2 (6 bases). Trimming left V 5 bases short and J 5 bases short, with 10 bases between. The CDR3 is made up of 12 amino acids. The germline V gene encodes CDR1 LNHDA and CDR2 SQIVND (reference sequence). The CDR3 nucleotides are TGTGCCAGTAGTCTGAGGGAGGACGAGCAGTACTTC. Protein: CASSLREDEQYF.

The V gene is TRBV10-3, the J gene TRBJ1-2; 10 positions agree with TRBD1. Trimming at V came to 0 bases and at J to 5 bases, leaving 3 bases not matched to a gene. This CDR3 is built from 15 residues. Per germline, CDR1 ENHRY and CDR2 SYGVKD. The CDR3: CAISESRDRGYGYTF. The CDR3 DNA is TGTGCCATCAGTGAGTCCCGGGACAGGGGTTATGGCTACACCTTC.

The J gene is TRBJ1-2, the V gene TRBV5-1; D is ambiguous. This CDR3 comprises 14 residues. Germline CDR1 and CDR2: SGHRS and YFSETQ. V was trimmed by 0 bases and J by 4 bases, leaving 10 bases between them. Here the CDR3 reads CASSLDGKPYGYTF. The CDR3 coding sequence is TGCGCCAGCAGCTTGGATGGTAAGCCCTATGGCTACACCTTC.

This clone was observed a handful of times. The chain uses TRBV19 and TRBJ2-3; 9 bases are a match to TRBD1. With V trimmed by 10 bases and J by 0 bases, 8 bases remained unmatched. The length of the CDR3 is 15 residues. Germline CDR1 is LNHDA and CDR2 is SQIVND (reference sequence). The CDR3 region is CATRDRAPSTDTQYF. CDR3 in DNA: TGTGCCACCAGGGACAGGGCCCCTAGCACAGATACGCAGTATTTT. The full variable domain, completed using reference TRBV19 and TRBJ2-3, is DGGITQSPKYLFRKEGQNVTLSCEQNLNHDAMYWYRQDPGQGLRLIYYSQIVNDFQKGDIAEGYSVSREKKESFPLTVTSAQKNPTAFYLCATRDRAPSTDTQYFGPGTRLTVL.

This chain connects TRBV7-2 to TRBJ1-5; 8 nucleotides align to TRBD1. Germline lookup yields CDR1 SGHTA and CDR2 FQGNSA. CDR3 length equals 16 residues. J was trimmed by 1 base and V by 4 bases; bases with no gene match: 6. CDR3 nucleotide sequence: TGTGCCAGCAGCTCAGGACAGGGAAGGAGCAATCAGCCCCAGCATTTT. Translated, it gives CASSSGQGRSNQPQHF.

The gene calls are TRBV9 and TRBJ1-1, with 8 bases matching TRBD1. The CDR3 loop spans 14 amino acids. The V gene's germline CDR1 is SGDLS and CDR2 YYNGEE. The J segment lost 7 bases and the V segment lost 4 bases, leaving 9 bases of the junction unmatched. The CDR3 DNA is TGTGCCAGCAGCTTCGAAGACAGGGGTAATGAAGCTTTCTTT. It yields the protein CASSFEDRGNEAFF. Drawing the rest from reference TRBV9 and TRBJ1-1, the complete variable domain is DSGVTQTPKHLITATGQRVTLRCSPRSGDLSVYWYQQSLDQGLQFLIQYYNGEERAKGNILERFSAQQFPDLHSELNLSSLELGDSALYFCASSFEDRGNEAFFGQGTRLTVV.

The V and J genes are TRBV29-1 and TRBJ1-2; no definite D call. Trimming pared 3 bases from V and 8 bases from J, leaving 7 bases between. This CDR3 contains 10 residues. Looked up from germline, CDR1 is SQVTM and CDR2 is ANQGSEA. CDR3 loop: CSVEGSGYTF. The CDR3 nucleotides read TGCAGCGTTGAGGGTAGCGGCTACACCTTC.

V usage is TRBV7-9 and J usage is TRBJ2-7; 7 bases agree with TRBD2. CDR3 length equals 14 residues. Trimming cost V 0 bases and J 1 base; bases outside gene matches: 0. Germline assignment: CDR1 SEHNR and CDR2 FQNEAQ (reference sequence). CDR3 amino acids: CASSLAGGSYEQYF. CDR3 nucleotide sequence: TGTGCCAGCAGCTTAGCGGGGGGGTCCTACGAGCAGTACTTC.

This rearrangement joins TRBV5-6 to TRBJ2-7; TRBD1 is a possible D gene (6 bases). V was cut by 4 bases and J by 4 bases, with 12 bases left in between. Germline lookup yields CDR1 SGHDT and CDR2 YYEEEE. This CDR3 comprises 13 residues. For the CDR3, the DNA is TGTGCCAGCAGCCGCCAACAGGGATACGAGCAGTACTTC. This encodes CASSRQQGYEQYF. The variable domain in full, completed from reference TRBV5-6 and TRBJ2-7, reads DAGVTQSPTHLIKTRGQQVTLRCSPKSGHDTVSWYQQALGQGPQFIFQYYEEEERQRGNFPDRFSGHQFPNYSSELNVNALLLGDSALYLCASSRQQGYEQYFGPGTRLTVT.

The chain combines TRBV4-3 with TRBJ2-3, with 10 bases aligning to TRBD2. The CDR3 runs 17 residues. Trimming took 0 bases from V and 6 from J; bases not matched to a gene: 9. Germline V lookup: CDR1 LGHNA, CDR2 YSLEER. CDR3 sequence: CASSQEAAGGPGDTQYF. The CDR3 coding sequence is TGCGCCAGCAGCCAAGAGGCAGCGGGGGGGCCAGGTGATACGCAGTATTTT.

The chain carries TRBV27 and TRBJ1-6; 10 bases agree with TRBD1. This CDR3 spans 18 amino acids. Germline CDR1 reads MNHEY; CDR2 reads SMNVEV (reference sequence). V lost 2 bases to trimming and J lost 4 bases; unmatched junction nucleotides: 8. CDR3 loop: CASSLRTGGPTYNSPLHF. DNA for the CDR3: TGTGCCAGCAGTTTAAGGACAGGGGGTCCCACTTATAATTCACCCCTCCACTTT.

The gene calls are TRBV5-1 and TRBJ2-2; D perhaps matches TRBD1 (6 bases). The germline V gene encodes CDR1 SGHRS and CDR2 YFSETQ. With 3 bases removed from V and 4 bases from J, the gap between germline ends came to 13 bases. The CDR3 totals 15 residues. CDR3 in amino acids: CASSSGELITGELFF. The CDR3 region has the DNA TGCGCCAGCAGCTCAGGGGAGCTAATCACCGGGGAGCTGTTTTTT.

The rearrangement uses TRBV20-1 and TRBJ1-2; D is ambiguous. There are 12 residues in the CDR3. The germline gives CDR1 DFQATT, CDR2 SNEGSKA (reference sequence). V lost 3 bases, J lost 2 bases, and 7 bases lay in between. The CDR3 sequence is CSASGRNYGYTF. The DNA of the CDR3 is TGCAGTGCTAGTGGCAGGAACTATGGCTACACCTTC.

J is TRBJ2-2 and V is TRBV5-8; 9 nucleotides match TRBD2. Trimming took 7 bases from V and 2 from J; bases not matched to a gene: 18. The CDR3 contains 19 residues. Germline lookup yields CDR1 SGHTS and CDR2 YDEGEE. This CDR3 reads CASSITGLAGKINTGELFF. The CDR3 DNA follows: TGTGCCAGCTCCATAACCGGGCTAGCGGGGAAGATAAACACCGGGGAGCTGTTTTTT. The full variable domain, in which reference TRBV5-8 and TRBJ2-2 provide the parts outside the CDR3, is EAGVTQSPTHLIKTRGQQATLRCSPISGHTSVYWYQQALGLGLQFLLWYDEGEERNRGNFPPRFSGRQFPNYSSELNVNALELEDSALYLCASSITGLAGKINTGELFFGEGSRLTVL.

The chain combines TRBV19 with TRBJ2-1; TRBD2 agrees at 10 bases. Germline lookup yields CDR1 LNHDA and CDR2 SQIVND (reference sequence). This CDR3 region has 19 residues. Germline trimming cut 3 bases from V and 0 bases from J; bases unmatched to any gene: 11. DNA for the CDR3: TGTGCCAGTAGTATCGGCCTAGCGGGGGCCCTGAGCTCCTACAATGAGCAGTTCTTC. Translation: CASSIGLAGALSSYNEQFF.

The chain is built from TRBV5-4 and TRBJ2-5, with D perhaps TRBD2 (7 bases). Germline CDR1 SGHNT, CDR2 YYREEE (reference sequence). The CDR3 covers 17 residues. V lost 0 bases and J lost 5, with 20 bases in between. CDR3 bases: TGTGCCAGCAGCTTGGCCATGGGGGGGGCGAGGAGCGAGACCCAGTACTTC. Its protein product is CASSLAMGGARSETQYF.

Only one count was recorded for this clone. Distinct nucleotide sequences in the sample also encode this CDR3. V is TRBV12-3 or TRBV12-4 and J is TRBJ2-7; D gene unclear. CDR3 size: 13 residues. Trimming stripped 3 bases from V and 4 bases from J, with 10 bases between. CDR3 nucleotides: TGTGCCAGCAGTTTTCGCGGCAGATACGAGCAGTACTTC. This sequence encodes CASSFRGRYEQYF.

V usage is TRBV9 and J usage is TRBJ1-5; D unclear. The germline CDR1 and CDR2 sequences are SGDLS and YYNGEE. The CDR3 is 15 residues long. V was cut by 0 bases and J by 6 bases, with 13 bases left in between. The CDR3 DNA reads TGTGCCAGCAGCGTAGGGCCCTCGGGGATTCAGCCCCAGCATTTT. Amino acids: CASSVGPSGIQPQHF. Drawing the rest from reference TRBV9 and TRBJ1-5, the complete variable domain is DSGVTQTPKHLITATGQRVTLRCSPRSGDLSVYWYQQSLDQGLQFLIQYYNGEERAKGNILERFSAQQFPDLHSELNLSSLELGDSALYFCASSVGPSGIQPQHFGDGTRLSIL.

The CDR3 coding sequence is TGCACCAGCATTAGCGGGGGGGCCCCCTACGAGCAGTACTTC. It is translated as CTSISGGAPYEQYF. The chain has TRBV1 and TRBJ2-7; the D call of TRBD2 is as the table states it, not checked on the DNA. TRBV1 is labeled a pseudogene. The CDR3 consists of 14 residues.

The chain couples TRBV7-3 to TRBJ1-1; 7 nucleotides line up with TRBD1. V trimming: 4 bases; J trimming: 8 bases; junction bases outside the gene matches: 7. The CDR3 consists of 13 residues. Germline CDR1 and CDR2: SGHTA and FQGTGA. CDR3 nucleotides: TGTGCCAGCAGCTCACAGGGGTCATCCGAAGCTTTCTTT. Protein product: CASSSQGSSEAFF.

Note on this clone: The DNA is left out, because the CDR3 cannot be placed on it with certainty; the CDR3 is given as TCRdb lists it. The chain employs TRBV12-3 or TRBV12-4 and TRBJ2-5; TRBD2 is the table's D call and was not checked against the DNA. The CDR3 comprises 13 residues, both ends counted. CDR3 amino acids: CASSFGEGETQYF.

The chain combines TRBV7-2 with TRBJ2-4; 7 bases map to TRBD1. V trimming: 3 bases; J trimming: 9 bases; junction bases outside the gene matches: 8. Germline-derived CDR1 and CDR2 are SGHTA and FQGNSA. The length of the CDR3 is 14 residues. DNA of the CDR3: TGTGCCAGCAGCTTTCAGGTGACAGGGAGCATTCAGTACTTC. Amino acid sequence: CASSFQVTGSIQYF.

The CDR3 nucleotides read TGTGCCAGCAGCCAAGATCCCAACAGGGGGCATGGCTACACCTTC. It is translated as CASSQDPNRGHGYTF. The chain carries TRBV3-1 (or the pseudogene TRBV3-2) and TRBJ1-2, with 9 bases matching TRBD1. The CDR3 runs to 15 residues. Germline loops: CDR1 LGHDT, CDR2 YNNKEL (reference sequence). Losses at the gene ends were 0 bases for V and 6 bases for J; bases not matched to a gene: 5.

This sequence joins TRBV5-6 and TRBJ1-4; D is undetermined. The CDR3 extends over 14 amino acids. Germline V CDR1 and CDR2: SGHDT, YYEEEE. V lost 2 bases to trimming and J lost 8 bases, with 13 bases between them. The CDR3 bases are TGTGCCAGCAGCTTCGGAGCGGGCATCGAAAAACTGTTTTTT. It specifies CASSFGAGIEKLFF.